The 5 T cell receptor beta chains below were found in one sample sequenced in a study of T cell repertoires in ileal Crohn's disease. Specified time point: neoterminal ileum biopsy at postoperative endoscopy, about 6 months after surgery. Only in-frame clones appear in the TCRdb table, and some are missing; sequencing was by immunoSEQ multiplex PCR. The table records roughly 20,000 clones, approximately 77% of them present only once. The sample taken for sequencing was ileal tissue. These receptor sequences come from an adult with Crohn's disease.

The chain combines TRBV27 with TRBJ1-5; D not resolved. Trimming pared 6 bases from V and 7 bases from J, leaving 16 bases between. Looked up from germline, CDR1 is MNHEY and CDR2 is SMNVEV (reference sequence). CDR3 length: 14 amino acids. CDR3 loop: CASSPLAGRQPQHF. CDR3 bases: TGTGCCAGCAGCCCGCTGGCGGGAAGACAGCCCCAGCATTTT.

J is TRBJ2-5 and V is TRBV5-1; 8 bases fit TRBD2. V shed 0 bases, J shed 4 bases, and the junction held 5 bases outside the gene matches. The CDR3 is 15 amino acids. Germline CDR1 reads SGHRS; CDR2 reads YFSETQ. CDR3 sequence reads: CASSLGGTRGETQYF. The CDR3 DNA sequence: TGCGCCAGCAGCTTGGGGGGGACTAGAGGAGAGACCCAGTACTTC. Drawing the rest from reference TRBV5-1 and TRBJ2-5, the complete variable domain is KAGVTQTPRYLIKTRGQQVTLSCSPISGHRSVSWYQQTPGQGLQFLFEYFSETQRNKGNFPGRFSGRQFSNSRSEMNVSTLELGDSALYLCASSLGGTRGETQYFGPGTRLLVL.

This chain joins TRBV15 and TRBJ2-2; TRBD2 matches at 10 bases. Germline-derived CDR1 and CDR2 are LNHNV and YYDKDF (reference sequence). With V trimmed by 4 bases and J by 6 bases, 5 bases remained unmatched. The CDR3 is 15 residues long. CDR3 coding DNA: TGTGCCACCAGCAAAGAACTAGCGGGGCCCGGGGAGCTGTTTTTT. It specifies CATSKELAGPGELFF.

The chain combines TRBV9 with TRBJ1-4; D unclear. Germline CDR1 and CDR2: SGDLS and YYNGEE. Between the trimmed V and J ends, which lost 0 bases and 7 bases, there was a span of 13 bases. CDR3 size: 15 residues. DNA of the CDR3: TGTGCCAGCAGCGTAGGCTGGAGCGGAGTTGAAAAACTGTTTTTT. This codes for CASSVGWSGVEKLFF.

The CDR3 region is CASSRTGFTYGYTF. CDR3 sequence (DNA): TGTGCCAGCTCACGGACAGGGTTCACCTATGGCTACACCTTC. The V and J genes are TRBV18 and TRBJ1-2, with 8 bases that match TRBD1. Trimming cost V 4 bases and J 4 bases; bases outside gene matches: 5. The length of the CDR3 is 14 residues. The germline gives CDR1 KGHSH, CDR2 LQKENI.